What follows describes a single TCR beta chain. What antigen it recognizes has not been identified. Base-call qualities are not available, and no considerably larger clone is one nucleotide away. This entry belongs to a study of T cells in localized non-small cell lung cancer (TCRdb year 2020). About the investigation overall: T cell repertoires of fewer than 250 early-stage NSCLC patients were analyzed, with tumors being compared against uninvolved tumor-adjacent lungs. The cohort was made up of roughly 250 treatment-naive NSCLC patients whose localized lung tumors had been resected. A mean age of about 66 years was recorded for the NSCLC patients, of whom roughly 130 were male and some 99 were female. Findings and caveats that apply to the study as a whole: Higher T cell density in blood was associated with longer overall survival, whereas higher clonality in adjacent lung was associated with shorter survival. Because multi-region tumor sequencing was not performed, intratumor heterogeneity could not be ruled out. Because the study design was exploratory, TCR variables were selected using unadjusted p-values without false-discovery rate correction. Uninvolved tumor-adjacent lung showed the highest T cell clonality, higher than tumor, which suggests more focused antigenic responses in the uninvolved tumor-adjacent lung. A median of around 50 of the top 100 tumor clones were detected in paired uninvolved adjacent lung, and 28 of these tumor clones were also found among the top 100 clones of the paired uninvolved adjacent lung.

The immunoSEQ Assay was used to sequence TCR beta CDR3 regions from DNA. The paper's processing steps were these. To compute T cell density, TCR beta template counts were normalized to usable DNA, which was estimated by amplifying housekeeping genes. Richness was estimated with the preseqR package, extrapolating to 400,000 templates for PBMC samples and 120,000 templates for tissue samples. Clonality was taken to be one minus Pielou's evenness. Tissue-enriched TCRs were identified through differential abundance testing performed on productive amino-acid clonotypes, with a minimum total count of 5 and an alpha of 0.1. The Jaccard Index and the Morisita Overlap Index were used to quantify repertoire overlap between compartments. TCR beta CDR3s were clustered by GLIPH together with public tetramer-defined viral CDR3s, and at least three viral sequences plus V-gene enrichment were required for viral motifs. Imported from immuneACCESS, the table was reduced by TCRdb to in-frame sequences with V and J called. These copies leave out some clones; in studies compared against another copy, an unresolved V gene accounts for under half, and the cause of the remainder is not known. Clone size and the V and J calls come from that table; the DNA yielded D and trimming. This sample holds more than 100,000 clones; roughly 90% were observed only once. The top ten constitute approximately 1.5% of the sample.

At diagnosis, peripheral blood, uninvolved tumor-adjacent lung and tumor were collected and stored as a combination of fresh-frozen and FFPE material. For TCR repertoire profiling, the blood samples were analyzed as peripheral blood mononuclear cells. The germline V gene encodes CDR1 MNHNS and CDR2 SASEGT. The junction shows trimming of 2 bases on V and 1 base on J, plus 12 bases between the germline ends. Inclusive of the bounding cysteine and phenylalanine, the CDR3 is 16 residues long. Only the CDR3 part of the read is kept: 48 bases, read in frame from the first base. This TCR was sampled from a female donor at least 60 years old with stage I lung adenocarcinoma. The input for sequencing was peripheral blood, taken before any cancer treatment. The sequence is built from TRBV6-1 and TRBJ1-5; the D gene is perhaps TRBD1, on 5 matching bases. The base sequence is TGTGCCAGCAGTGAATTCGGGGGTGGCAGCAATCAGCCCCAGCATTTT. Translation gives CASSEFGGGSNQPQHF.